This T cell receptor beta chain was captured in a study of human CD4 T cells and Enterobacteriaceae. V lost 0 bases, J lost 8 bases, and 3 bases stayed unmatched. CDR3 size: 13 residues. Germline V gene sequence: CDR1 PRHDT, CDR2 FYEKMQ (reference sequence). The memory gate held CD4+ cells that were not CD45RA+CCR7+CD95- naive cells, over 95% pure. CD4 and CD14 magnetic microbeads positively selected total CD4+ T cells and monocytes. Sorted cells lacked CD8+, CD14+, CD16+, CD56+, CD19+ and CD25-bright cells. Ex vivo total memory CD4+ cells were sequenced at deep level. TCRdb's table, derived via immunoSEQ multiplex PCR, lists solely in-frame clones and lacks some. This table holds about 27,000 clones, 80% to 90% found once.

Source material: memory CD4+ T cells from blood. The receptor was isolated from a human donor in good health. The chain employs TRBV13 and TRBJ1-2; 7 nucleotides agree with TRBD1. In DNA form, the CDR3 reads TGTGCCAGCAGCTTAGGCAGGGGGGAAGGCTACACCTTC. It encodes CASSLGRGEGYTF.